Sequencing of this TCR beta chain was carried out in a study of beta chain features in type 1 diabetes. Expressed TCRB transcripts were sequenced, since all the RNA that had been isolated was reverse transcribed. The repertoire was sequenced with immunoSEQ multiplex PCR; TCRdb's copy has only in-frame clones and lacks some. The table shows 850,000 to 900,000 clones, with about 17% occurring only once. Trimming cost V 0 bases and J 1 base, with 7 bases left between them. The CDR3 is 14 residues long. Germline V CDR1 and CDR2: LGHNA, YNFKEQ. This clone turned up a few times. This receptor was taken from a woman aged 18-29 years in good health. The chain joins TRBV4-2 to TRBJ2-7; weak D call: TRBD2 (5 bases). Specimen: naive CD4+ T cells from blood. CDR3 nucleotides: TGTGCCAGCAGCCAAGAACGGGGTTCCTACGAGCAGTACTTC. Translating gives CASSQERGSYEQYF.